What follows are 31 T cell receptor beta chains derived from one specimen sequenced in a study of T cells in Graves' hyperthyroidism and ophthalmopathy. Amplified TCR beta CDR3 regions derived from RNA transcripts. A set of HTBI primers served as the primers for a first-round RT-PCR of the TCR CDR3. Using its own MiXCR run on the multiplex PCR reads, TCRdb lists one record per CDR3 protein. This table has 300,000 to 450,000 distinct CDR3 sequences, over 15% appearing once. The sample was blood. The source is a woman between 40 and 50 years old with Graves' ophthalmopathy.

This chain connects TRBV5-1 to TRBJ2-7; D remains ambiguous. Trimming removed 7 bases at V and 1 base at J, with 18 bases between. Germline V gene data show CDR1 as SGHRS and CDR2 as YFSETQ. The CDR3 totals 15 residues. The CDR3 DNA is TGCGCCAGCGTTCAGGATCCCATCGCGTCCTACGAGCAGTACTTC. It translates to CASVQDPIASYEQYF.

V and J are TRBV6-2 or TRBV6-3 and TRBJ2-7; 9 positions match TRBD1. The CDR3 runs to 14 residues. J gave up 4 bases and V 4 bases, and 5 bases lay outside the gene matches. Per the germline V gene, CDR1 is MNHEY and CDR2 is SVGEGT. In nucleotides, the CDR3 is TGTGCCAGCAGTTTAACGGGACAGGGATACGAGCAGTACTTC. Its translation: CASSLTGQGYEQYF.

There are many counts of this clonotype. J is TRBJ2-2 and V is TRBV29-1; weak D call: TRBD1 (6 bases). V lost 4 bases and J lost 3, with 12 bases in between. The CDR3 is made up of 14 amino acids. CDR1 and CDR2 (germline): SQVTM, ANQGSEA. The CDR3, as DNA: TGCAGCGTTGCTCAGACAGGCCACACCGGGGAGCTGTTTTTT. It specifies CSVAQTGHTGELFF.

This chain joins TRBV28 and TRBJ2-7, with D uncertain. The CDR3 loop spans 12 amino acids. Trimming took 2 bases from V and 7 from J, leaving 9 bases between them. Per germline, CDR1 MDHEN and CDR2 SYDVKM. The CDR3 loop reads CASSLLEREQYF. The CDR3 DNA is TGTGCCAGCAGTTTACTAGAGAGGGAGCAGTACTTC.

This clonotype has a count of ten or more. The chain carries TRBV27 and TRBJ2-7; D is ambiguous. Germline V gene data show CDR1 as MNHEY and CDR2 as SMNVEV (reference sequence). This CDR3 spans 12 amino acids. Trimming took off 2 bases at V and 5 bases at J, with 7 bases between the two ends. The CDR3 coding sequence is TGTGCCAGCAGTTTAGGGGTTAACGAGCAGTACTTC. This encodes CASSLGVNEQYF.

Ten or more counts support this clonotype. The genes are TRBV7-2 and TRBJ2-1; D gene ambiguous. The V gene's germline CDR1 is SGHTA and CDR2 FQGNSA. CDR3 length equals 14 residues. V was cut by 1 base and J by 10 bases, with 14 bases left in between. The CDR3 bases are TGTGCCAGCAGCTTAGGAAGAGGTTGGTTAGAGCAGTTCTTC. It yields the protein CASSLGRGWLEQFF.

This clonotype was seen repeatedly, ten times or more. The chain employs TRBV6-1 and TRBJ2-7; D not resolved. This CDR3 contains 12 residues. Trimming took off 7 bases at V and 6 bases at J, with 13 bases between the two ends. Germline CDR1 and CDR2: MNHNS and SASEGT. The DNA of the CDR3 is TGTGCCAGCACAGAGGTAGGGCGCGAGCAGTACTTC. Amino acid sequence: CASTEVGREQYF.

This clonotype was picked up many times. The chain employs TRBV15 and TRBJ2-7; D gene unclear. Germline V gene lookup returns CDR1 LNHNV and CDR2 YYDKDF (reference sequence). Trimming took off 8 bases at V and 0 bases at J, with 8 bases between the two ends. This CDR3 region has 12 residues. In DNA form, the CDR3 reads TGTGCCACCGGATTTAGCTCCTACGAGCAGTACTTC. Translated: CATGFSSYEQYF.

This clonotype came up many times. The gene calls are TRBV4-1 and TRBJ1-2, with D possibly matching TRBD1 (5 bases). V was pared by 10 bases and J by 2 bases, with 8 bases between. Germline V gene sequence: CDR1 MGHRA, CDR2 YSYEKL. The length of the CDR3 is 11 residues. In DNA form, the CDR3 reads TGCGCCACCCGGGACAACTATGGCTACACCTTC. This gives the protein CATRDNYGYTF.

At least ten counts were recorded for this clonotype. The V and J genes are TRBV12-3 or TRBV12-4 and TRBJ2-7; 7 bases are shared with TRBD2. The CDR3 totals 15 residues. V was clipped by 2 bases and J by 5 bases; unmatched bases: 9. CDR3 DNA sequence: TGTGCCAGCAGTTTATCCGGGAGGACGCTCGACGAGCAGTACTTC. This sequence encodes CASSLSGRTLDEQYF.

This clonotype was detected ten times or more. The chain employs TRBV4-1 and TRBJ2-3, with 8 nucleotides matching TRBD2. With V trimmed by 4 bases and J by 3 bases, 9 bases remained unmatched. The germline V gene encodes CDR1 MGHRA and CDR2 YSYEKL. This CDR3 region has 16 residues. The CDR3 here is CASSPVGGRTTDTQYF. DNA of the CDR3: TGCGCCAGCAGCCCCGTAGGCGGGAGGACTACAGATACGCAGTATTTT.

The CDR3 reads CSVGDKPGTGYGYTF. DNA for the CDR3: TGCAGCGTTGGGGATAAGCCAGGGACAGGGTATGGCTACACCTTC. The V gene is TRBV29-1, the J gene TRBJ1-2; 9 bases map to TRBD1. Trimming took 4 bases from V and 5 from J; bases not matched to a gene: 11. The CDR3 covers 15 residues. CDR1 is SQVTM and CDR2 is ANQGSEA in the germline V gene.

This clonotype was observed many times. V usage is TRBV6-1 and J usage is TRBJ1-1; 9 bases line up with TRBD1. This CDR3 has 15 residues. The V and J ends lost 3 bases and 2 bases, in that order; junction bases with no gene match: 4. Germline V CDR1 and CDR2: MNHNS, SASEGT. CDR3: CASSDLGQGNTEAFF. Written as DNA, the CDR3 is TGTGCCAGCAGTGATTTGGGACAGGGAAACACTGAAGCTTTCTTT.

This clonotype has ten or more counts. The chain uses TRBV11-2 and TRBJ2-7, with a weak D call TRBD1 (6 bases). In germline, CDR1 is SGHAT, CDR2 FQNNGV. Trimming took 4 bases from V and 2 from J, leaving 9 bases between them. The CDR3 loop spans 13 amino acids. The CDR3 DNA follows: TGTGCCAGCAGCTCCAAGGGGGCCTACGAGCAGTACTTC. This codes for CASSSKGAYEQYF.

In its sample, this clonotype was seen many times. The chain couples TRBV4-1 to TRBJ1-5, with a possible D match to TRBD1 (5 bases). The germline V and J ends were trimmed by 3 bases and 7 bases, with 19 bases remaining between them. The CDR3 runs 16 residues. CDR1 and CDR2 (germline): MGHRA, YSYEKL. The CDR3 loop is CASSHAPPRGGQPQHF. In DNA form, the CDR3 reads TGCGCCAGCAGCCATGCGCCCCCGAGGGGAGGCCAGCCCCAGCATTTT.

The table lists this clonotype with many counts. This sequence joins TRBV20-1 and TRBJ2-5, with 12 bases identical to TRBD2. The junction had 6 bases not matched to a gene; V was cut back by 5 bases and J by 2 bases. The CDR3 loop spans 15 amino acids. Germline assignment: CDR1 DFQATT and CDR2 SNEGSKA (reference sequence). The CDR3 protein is CSADPGTSGQETQYF. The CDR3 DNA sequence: TGCAGTGCTGATCCCGGGACTAGCGGGCAAGAGACCCAGTACTTC.

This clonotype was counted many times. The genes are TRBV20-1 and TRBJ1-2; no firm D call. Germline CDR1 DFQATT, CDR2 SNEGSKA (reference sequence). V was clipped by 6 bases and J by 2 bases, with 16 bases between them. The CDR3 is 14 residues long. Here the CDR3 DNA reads TGCAGTGCCAACCGGCTGGGCTCCAACTATGGCTACACCTTC. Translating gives CSANRLGSNYGYTF.

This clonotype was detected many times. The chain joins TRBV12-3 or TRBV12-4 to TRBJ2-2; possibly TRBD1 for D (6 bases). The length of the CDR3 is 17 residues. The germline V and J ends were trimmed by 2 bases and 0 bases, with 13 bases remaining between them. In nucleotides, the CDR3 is TGTGCCAGCAGTTTACAGGGGCGCGGAACGAACACCGGGGAGCTGTTTTTT. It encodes CASSLQGRGTNTGELFF.

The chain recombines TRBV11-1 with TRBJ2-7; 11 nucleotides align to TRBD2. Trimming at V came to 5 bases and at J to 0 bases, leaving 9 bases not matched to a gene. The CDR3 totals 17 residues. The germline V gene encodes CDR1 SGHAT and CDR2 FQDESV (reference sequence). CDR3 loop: CASSPRMTSGDSYEQYF. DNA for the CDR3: TGTGCCAGCAGCCCACGAATGACTAGCGGGGACTCCTACGAGCAGTACTTC.

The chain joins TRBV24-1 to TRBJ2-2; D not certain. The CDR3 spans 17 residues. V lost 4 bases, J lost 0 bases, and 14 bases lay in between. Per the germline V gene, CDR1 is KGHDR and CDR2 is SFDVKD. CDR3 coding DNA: TGTGCCACCAGTGAAACTAAAAGACAAGCGAACACCGGGGAGCTGTTTTTT. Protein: CATSETKRQANTGELFF.

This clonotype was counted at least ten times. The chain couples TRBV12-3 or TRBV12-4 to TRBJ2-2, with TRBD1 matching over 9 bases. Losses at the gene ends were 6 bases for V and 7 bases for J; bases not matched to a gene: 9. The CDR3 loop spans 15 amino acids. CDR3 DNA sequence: TGTGCCAGCAGGACAAAACAGACAGGGGGCGGGGAGCTGTTTTTT. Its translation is CASRTKQTGGGELFF.

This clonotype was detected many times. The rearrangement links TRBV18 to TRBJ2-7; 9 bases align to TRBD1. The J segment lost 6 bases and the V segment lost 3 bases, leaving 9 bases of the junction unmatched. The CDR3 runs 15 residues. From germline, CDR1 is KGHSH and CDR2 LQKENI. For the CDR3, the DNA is TGTGCCAGCTCACCCCAAGGACAGGGGACGGGCGAGCAGTACTTC. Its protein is CASSPQGQGTGEQYF. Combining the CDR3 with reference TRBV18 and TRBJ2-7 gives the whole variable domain NAGVMQNPRHLVRRRGQEARLRCSPMKGHSHVYWYRQLPEEGLKFMVYLQKENIIDESGMPKERFSAEFPKEGPSILRIQQVVRGDSAAYFCASSPQGQGTGEQYFGPGTRLTVT.

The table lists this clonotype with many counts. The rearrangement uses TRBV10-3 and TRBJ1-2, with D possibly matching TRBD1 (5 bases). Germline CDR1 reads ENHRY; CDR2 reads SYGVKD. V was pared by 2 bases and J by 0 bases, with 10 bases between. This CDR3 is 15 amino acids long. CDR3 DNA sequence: TGTGCCATCAGTGAGCAGGGCAGCTCTAACTATGGCTACACCTTC. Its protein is CAISEQGSSNYGYTF.

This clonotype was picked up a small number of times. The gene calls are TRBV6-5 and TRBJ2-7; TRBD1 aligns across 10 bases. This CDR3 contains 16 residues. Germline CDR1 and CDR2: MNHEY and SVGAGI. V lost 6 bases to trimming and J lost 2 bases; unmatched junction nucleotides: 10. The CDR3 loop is CASRYRDRGITYEQYF. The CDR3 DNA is TGTGCCAGCAGATACCGGGACAGGGGAATCACCTACGAGCAGTACTTC.

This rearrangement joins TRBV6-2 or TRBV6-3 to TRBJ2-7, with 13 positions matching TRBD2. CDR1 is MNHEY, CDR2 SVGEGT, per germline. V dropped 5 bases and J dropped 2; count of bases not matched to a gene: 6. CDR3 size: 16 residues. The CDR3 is CASSVTGTSGTYEQYF. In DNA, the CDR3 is TGTGCCAGCAGTGTAACAGGGACTAGCGGGACCTACGAGCAGTACTTC.

CDR3: CASSPTYGSGFAYEQYF. The CDR3 DNA reads as TGCGCCAGCAGCCCAACTTATGGGAGCGGGTTCGCCTACGAGCAGTACTTC. The chain employs TRBV4-1 and TRBJ2-7; D may be TRBD2 (6 bases). CDR1 and CDR2 from the germline V gene are MGHRA and YSYEKL. The CDR3 covers 17 residues. The V and J ends lost 4 bases and 2 bases respectively, with 21 bases between them.

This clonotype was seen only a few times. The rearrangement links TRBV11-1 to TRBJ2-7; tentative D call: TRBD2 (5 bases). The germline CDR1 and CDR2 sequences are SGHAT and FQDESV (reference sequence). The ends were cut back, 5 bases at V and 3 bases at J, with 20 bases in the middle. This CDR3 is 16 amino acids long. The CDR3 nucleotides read TGTGCCAGCAGCCCCGGACTGCCGGGATGGCGCTACGAGCAGTACTTC. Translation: CASSPGLPGWRYEQYF.

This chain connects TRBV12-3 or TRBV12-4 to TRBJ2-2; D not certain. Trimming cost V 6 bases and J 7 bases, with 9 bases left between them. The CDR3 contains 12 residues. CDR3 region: CASSLMGGELFF. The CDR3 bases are TGTGCCAGCAGCCTCATGGGCGGGGAGCTGTTTTTT.

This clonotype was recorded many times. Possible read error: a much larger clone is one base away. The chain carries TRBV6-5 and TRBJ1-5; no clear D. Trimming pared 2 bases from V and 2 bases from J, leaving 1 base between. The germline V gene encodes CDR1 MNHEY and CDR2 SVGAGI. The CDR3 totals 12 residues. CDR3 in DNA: TGTGCCAGCAGTTACCGCAATCAGCCCCAGCATTTT. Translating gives CASSYRNQPQHF.

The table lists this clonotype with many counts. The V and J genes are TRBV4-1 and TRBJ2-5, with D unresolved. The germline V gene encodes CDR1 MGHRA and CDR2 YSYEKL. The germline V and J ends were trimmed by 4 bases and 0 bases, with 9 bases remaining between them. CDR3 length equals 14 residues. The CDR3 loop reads CASSPMADQETQYF. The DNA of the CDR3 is TGCGCCAGCAGCCCCATGGCAGACCAAGAGACCCAGTACTTC.

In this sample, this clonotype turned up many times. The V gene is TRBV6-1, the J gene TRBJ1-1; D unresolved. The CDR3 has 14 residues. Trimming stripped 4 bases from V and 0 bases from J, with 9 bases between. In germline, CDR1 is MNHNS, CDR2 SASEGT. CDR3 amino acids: CASSVQQMNTEAFF. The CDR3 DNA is TGTGCCAGCAGTGTACAGCAAATGAACACTGAAGCTTTCTTT.